This T cell receptor (beta chain) derives from a study of T-cell reconstitution after alpha-beta-depleted transplantation in children. The CDR3 sequence is 12 residues long. Per the germline V gene, CDR1 is DFQATT and CDR2 is SNEGSKA (reference sequence). V lost 3 bases to trimming and J lost 6 bases, with 12 bases between them. TCRbeta library preparation incorporated unique molecular identifiers. In TCRdb, the PCR reads were re-called with MiXCR into one record per CDR3 protein. The sample yields 330,000 or so distinct CDR3 sequences, over 9% seen once. This clonotype showed up many times. The source material was PBMCs from the stem cell graft donor, sampled from the stem cell graft. This TCR derives from a human donor who donated a stem cell graft to a child with acute lymphoblastic leukemia. The V and J genes are TRBV20-1 and TRBJ2-7; D possibly corresponds to TRBD2 (5 bases). CDR3 in DNA: TGCAGTGCTAGCGCTTCAAGCGGCGAGCAGTACTTC. Its protein product is CSASASSGEQYF.